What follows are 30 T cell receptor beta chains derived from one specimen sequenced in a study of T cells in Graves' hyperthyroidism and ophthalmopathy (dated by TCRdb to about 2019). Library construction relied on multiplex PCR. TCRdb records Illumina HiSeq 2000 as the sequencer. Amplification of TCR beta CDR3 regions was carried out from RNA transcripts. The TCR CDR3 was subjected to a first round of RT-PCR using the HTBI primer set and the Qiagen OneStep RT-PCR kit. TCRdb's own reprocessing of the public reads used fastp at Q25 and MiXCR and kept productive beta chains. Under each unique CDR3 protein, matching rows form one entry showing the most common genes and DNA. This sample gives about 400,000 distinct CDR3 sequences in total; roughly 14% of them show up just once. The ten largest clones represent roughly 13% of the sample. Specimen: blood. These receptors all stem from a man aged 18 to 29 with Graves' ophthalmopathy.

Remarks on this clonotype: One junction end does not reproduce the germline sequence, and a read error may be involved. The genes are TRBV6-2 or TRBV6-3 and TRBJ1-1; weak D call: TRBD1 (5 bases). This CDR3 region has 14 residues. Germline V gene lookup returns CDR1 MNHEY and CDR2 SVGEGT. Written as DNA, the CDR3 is TGTGCCAGCACTCCGGGGCAGTTTTACACTGAAGCTTACTTT. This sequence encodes CASTPGQFYTEAYF.

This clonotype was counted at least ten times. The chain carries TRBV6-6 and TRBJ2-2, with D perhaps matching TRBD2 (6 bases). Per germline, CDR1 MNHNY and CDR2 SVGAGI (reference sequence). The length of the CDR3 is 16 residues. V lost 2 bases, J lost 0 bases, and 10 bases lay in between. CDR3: CASSYQEGPNTGELFF. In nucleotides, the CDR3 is TGTGCCAGCAGTTACCAGGAGGGGCCGAACACCGGGGAGCTGTTTTTT.

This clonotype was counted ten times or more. The CDR3 sequence: CASSLKLAGGNEQFF. The DNA for the CDR3 is TGTGCCAGCAGCTTAAAACTAGCGGGGGGGAATGAGCAGTTCTTC. V usage is TRBV7-3 and J usage is TRBJ2-1; 13 bases match TRBD2. Trimming removed 1 base from V and 7 bases from J; junction bases left unmatched: 1. This CDR3 comprises 15 residues. The germline gives CDR1 SGHTA, CDR2 FQGTGA. Variable domain in full (rest from reference TRBV7-3 and TRBJ2-1): GAGVSQTPSNKVTEKGKYVELRCDPISGHTALYWYRQSLGQGPEFLIYFQGTGAADDSGLPNDRFFAVRPEGSVSTLKIQRTERGDSAVYLCASSLKLAGGNEQFFGPGTRLTVL.

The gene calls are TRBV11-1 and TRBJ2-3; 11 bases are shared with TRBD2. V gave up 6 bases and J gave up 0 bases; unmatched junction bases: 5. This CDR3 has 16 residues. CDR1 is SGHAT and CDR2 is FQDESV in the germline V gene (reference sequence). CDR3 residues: CASRMTSGTSTDTQYF. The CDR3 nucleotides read TGTGCCAGCAGGATGACTAGCGGGACAAGCACAGATACGCAGTATTTT.

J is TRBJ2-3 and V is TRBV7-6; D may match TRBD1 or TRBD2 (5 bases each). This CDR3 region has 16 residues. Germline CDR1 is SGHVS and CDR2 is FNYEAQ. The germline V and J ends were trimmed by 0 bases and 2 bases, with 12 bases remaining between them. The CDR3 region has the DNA TGTGCCAGCAGCTTAGCGGGGGTGGGGAACACAGATACGCAGTATTTT. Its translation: CASSLAGVGNTDTQYF. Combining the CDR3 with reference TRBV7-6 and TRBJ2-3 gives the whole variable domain GAGVSQSPRYKVTKRGQDVALRCDPISGHVSLYWYRQALGQGPEFLTYFNYEAQQDKSGLPNDRFSAERPEGSISTLTIQRTEQRDSAMYRCASSLAGVGNTDTQYFGPGTRLTVL.

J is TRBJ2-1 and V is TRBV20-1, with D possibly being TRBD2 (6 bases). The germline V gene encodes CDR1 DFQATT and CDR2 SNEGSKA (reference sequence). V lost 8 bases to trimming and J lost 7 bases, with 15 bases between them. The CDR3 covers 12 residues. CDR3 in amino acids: CSSRDSTNEQFF. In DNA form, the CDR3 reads TGCAGTTCGAGGGACTCTACAAATGAGCAGTTCTTC.

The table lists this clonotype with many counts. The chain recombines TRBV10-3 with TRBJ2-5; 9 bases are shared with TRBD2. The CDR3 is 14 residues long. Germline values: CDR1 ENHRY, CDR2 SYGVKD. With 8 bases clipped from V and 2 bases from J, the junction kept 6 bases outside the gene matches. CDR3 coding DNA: TGTGCCATCGGAAGCGGGGGGATTCAAGAGACCCAGTACTTC. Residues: CAIGSGGIQETQYF.

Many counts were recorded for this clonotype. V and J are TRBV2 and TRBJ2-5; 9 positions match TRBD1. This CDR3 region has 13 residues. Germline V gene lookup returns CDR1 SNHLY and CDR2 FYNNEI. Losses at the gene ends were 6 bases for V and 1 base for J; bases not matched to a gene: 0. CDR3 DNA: TGTGCCAGCAGGACAGGGGGCCAAGAGACCCAGTACTTC. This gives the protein CASRTGGQETQYF.

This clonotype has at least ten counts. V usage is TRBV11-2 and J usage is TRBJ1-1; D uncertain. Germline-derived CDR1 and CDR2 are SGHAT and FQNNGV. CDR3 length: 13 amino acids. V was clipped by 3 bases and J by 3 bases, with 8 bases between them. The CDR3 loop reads CASSFAEDTEAFF. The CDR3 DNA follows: TGTGCCAGCAGCTTTGCGGAGGACACTGAAGCTTTCTTT. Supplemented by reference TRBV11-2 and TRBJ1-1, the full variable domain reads EAGVAQSPRYKIIEKRQSVAFWCNPISGHATLYWYQQILGQGPKLLIQFQNNGVVDDSQLPKDRFSAERLKGVDSTLKIQPAKLEDSAVYLCASSFAEDTEAFFGQGTRLTVV.

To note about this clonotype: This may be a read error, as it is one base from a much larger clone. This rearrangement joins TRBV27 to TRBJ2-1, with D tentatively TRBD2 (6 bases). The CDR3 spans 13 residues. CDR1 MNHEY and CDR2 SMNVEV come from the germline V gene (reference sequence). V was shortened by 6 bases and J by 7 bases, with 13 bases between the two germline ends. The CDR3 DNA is TGTGCCAGCAGCCGGGAGTGGGGAAATGAGCAGTTCTTC. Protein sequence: CASSREWGNEQFF.

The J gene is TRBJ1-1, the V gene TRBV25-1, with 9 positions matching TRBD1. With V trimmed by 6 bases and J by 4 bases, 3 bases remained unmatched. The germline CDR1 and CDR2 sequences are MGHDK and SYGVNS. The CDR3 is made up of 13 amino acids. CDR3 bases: TGTGCCAGCAGCGGGACAGGGATCACTGAAGCTTTCTTT. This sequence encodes CASSGTGITEAFF. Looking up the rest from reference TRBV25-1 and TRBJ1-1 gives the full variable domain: EADIYQTPRYLVIGTGKKITLECSQTMGHDKMYWYQQDPGMELHLIHYSYGVNSTEKGDLSSESTVSRIRTEHFPLTLESARPSHTSQYLCASSGTGITEAFFGQGTRLTVV.

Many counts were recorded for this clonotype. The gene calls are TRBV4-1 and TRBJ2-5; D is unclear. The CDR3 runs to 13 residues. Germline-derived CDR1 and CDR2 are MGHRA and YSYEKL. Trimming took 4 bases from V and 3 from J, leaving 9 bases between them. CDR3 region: CASSPGLEETQYF. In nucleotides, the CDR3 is TGCGCCAGCAGCCCCGGGCTGGAAGAGACCCAGTACTTC.

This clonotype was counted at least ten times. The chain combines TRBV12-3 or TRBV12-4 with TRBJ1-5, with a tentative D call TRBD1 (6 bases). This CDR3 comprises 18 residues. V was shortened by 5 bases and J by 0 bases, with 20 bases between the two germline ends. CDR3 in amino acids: CASSPHIRDTHSNQPQHF. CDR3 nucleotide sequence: TGTGCCAGCAGTCCCCATATCCGGGACACGCATAGCAATCAGCCCCAGCATTTT.

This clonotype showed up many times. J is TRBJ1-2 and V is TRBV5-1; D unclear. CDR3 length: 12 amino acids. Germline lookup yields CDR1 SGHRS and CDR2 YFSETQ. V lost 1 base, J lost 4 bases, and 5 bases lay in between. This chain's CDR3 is CASSLPGYGYTF. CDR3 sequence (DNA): TGCGCCAGCAGCTTGCCGGGCTATGGCTACACCTTC.

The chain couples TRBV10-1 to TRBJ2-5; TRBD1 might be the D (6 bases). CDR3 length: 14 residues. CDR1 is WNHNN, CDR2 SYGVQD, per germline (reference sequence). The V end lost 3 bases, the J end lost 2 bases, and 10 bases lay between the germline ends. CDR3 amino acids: CASSDRTEQETQYF. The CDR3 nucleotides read TGCGCCAGCAGTGACCGGACAGAGCAAGAGACCCAGTACTTC.

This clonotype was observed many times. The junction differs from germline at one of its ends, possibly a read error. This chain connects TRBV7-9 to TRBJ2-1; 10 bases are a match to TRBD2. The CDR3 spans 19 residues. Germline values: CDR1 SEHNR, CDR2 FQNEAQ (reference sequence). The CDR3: CASSLPASGGLSSYIEQFF. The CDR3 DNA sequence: TGTGCCAGCAGCTTGCCGGCTAGCGGGGGCCTCAGCTCCTACATTGAGCAGTTCTTC.

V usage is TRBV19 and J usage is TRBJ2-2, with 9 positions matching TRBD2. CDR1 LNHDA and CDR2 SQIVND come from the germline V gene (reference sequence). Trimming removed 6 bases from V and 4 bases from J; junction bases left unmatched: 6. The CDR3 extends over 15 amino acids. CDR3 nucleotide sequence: TGTGCCAGTAGCCGCCTAGCGGGAACCACCGGGGAGCTGTTTTTT. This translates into CASSRLAGTTGELFF.

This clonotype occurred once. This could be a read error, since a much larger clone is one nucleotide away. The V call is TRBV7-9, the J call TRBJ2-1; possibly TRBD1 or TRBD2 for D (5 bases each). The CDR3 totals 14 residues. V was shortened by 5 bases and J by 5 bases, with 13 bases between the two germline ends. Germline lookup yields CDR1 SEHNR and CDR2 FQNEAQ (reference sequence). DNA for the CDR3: TGTGCCAGCAGCGACCGGGGCAGGGACAATGAGCAGTTCTTC. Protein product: CASSDRGRDNEQFF.

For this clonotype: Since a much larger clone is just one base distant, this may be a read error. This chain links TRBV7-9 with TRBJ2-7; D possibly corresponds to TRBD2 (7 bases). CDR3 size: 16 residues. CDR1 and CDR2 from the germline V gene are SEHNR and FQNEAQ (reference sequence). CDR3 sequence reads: CTSSTSGGYQGYEQYF. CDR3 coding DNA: TGTACCAGCAGCACGTCGGGGGGCTATCAGGGCTACGAGCAGTACTTC. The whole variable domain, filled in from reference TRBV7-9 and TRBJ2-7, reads DTGVSQNPRHKITKRGQNVTFRCDPISEHNRLYWYRQTLGQGPEFLTYFQNEAQLEKSRLLSDRFSAERPKGSFSTLEIQRTEQGDSAMYLCTSSTSGGYQGYEQYFGPGTRLTVT.

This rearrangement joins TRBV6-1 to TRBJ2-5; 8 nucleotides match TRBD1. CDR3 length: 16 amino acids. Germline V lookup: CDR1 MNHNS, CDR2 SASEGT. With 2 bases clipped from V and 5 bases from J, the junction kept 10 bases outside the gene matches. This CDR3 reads CASSESWGTGGETQYF. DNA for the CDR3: TGTGCCAGCAGTGAATCCTGGGGGACAGGTGGGGAGACCCAGTACTTC.

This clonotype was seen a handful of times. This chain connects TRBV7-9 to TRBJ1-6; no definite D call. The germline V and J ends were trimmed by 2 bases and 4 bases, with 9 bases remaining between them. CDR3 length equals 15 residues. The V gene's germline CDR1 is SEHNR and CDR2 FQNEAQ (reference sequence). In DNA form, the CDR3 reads TGTGCCAGCAGCTTAAACAGACTGTATAATTCACCCCTCCACTTT. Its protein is CASSLNRLYNSPLHF.

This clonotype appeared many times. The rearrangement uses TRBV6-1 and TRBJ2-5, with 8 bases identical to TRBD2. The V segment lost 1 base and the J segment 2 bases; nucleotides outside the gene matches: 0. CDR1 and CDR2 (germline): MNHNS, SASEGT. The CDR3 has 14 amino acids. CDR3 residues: CASSEGGGQETQYF. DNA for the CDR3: TGTGCCAGCAGTGAAGGCGGGGGGCAAGAGACCCAGTACTTC.

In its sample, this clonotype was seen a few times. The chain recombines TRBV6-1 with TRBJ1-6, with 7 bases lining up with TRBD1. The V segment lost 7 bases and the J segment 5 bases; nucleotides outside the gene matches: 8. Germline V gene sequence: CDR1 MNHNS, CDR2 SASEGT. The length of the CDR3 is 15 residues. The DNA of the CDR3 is TGTGCCAGCAAACCCCGACAGGGCCATAATTCACCCCTCCACTTT. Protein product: CASKPRQGHNSPLHF.

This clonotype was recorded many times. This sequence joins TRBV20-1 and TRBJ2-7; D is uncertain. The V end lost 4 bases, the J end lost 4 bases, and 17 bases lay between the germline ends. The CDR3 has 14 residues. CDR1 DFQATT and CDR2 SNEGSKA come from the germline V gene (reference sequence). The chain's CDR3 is CSAKTPKMSYEQYF. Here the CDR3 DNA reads TGCAGTGCTAAGACTCCCAAGATGTCTTACGAGCAGTACTTC.

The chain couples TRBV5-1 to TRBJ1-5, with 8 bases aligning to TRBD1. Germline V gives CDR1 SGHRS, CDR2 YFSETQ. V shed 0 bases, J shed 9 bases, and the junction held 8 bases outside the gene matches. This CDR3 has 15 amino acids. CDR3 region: CASSLAAGGDGPQHF. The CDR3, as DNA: TGCGCCAGCAGCTTGGCCGCAGGGGGCGACGGGCCCCAGCATTTT.

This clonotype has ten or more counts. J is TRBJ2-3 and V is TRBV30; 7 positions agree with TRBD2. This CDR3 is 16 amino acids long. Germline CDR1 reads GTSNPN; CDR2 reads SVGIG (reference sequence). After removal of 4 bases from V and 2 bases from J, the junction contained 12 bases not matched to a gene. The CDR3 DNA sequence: TGTGCCTGGAAAAGGAGGTGGGAGGGAAACACAGATACGCAGTATTTT. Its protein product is CAWKRRWEGNTDTQYF.

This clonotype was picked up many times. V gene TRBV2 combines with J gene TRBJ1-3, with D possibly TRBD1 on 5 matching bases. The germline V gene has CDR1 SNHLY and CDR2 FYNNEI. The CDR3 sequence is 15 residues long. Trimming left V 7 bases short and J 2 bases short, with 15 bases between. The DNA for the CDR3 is TGTGCCAGCAAGGGCAGTATGGGGGCTGGAAACACCATATATTTT. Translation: CASKGSMGAGNTIYF.

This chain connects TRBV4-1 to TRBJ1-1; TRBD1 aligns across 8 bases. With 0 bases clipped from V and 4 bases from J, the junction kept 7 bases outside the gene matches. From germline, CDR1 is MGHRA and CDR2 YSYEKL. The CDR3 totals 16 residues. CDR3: CASSQDGRTGFTEAFF. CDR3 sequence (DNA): TGCGCCAGCAGCCAAGACGGCCGGACAGGGTTCACTGAAGCTTTCTTT.

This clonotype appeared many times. CDR3 nucleotides: TGCAGTGCTCCTTCTCCGGGATTCAGAAATTCACCCCTCCACTTT. This gives the protein CSAPSPGFRNSPLHF. The gene calls are TRBV20-1 and TRBJ1-6, with D unresolved. Trimming cost V 5 bases and J 7 bases, with 18 bases left between them. The V gene's germline CDR1 is DFQATT and CDR2 SNEGSKA (reference sequence). This CDR3 region has 15 residues.

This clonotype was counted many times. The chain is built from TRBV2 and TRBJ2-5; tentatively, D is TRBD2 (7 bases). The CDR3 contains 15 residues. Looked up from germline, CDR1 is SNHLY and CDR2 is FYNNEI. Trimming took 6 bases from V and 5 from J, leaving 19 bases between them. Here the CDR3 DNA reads TGTGCCAGCAGGCGTTCTGGGGGGCGGGAGGAGACCCAGTACTTC. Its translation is CASRRSGGREETQYF.